Listed below are T cell receptor beta chains from one sample, sequenced in a study of blood T cell repertoires in COVID-19. The assay was immunoSEQ multiplex PCR, and TCRdb's table has in-frame clones only and misses some. Of 200,000 or so clones in the sample, 60% to 85% were seen once. The sequenced material came from peripheral blood. Receptor source: a woman in her seventies with acute or convalescent COVID-19. The CDR3 runs from the conserved cysteine through the conserved F or W. D genes are given only for firm matches. Some rows have no size entry. The others give once, few or many, or a class for an expanded clone.

cdr3_aa,cdr3_nt,v_call,cdr3_length,j_call,clone_size,d_call
CASSIGRGALETEAFF,TGTGCCAGTAGTATAGGACGGGGAGCGCTGGAGACTGAAGCTTTCTTT,TRBV19,16,TRBJ1-1,NA,NA
CASSLQTTSSSYEQYF,TGTGCCAGCAGTCTTCAGACTACGTCGAGCTCCTACGAGCAGTACTTC,TRBV27,16,TRBJ2-7,few,NA
CASSLGGQGGNGYTF,TGTGCCAGCAGCTTAGGGGGACAGGGGGGAAATGGCTACACCTTC,TRBV7-8,15,TRBJ1-2,NA,TRBD1
CASSQDLYGAGELFF,TGTGCCAGCAGCCAAGATCTATACGGGGCCGGGGAGCTGTTTTTT,TRBV14,15,TRBJ2-2,NA,NA
CASRRTLNTEAFF,TGTGCCAGCAGGAGGACTCTGAACACTGAAGCTTTCTTT,TRBV2,13,TRBJ1-1,NA,NA
CASTPGGWQETQYF,TGTGCCAGCACCCCGGGAGGTTGGCAAGAGACCCAGTACTTC,TRBV9,14,TRBJ2-5,NA,TRBD2
CASRGTSGISDTQYF,TGCGCCAGCCGAGGGACTAGCGGGATCTCAGATACGCAGTATTTT,TRBV5-1,15,TRBJ2-3,few,TRBD2
CASSALAGVNNEQFF,TGTGCCAGCAGCGCCTTAGCGGGAGTAAACAATGAGCAGTTCTTC,TRBV25-1,15,TRBJ2-1,NA,TRBD2
CASSPLTGGNGYTF,TGTGCCAGCAGCCCACTGACAGGGGGAAATGGCTACACCTTC,TRBV7-8,14,TRBJ1-2,NA,TRBD1
CATSNNRENTEAFF,TGTGCCACCAGCAACAACAGGGAGAACACTGAAGCTTTCTTT,TRBV15,14,TRBJ1-1,once,NA
CASKREANYGYTF,TGTGCCAGTAAACGGGAAGCTAACTATGGCTACACCTTC,TRBV19,13,TRBJ1-2,NA,NA
CASSPNSGGRGEQYF,TGTGCCAGCTCACCCAATAGCGGGGGCCGGGGAGAGCAGTACTTC,TRBV18,15,TRBJ2-7,NA,TRBD2
CASSLTGETQYF,TGTGCCAGCAGTCTCACAGGAGAGACCCAGTACTTC,TRBV12-3/TRBV12-4,12,TRBJ2-5,NA,NA
CSVEGQGRREQYF,TGCAGCGTTGAGGGACAGGGTCGAAGGGAGCAGTACTTC,TRBV29-1,13,TRBJ2-7,NA,TRBD1
CASSKAGAGGGTGELFF,TGTGCCAGCAGCAAAGCTGGAGCGGGAGGGGGGACCGGGGAGCTGTTTTTT,TRBV21-1,17,TRBJ2-2,few,NA
CASSESSPWTSGSGELFF,TGCGCCAGCAGTGAGTCAAGTCCATGGACTAGCGGCTCCGGGGAGCTGTTTTTT,TRBV10-2,18,TRBJ2-2,few,TRBD2
CASSKKEETQYF,TGTGCCAGTAGTAAAAAGGAGGAGACCCAGTACTTC,TRBV19,12,TRBJ2-5,once,NA
CASSLLDVNEQFF,TGTGCCAGCAGTCTCCTAGATGTCAATGAGCAGTTCTTC,TRBV25-1,13,TRBJ2-1,NA,NA
CASSLGDTYGYTF,TGTGCCAGCAGTCTAGGGGACACCTATGGCTACACCTTC,TRBV12-3/TRBV12-4,13,TRBJ1-2,NA,NA
CSVRPAVLNEQFF,TGCAGCGTAAGACCGGCGGTGCTCAATGAGCAGTTCTTC,TRBV29-1,13,TRBJ2-1,NA,NA
CASSTSEDSPLHF,TGTGCCAGCAGCACAAGCGAAGATTCACCCCTCCACTTT,TRBV27,13,TRBJ1-6,NA,NA
CASRTSAMFNNEQFF,TGTGCCAGCAGGACTAGCGCGATGTTTAACAATGAGCAGTTCTTC,TRBV3-1/TRBV3-2,15,TRBJ2-1,NA,TRBD2
CAWSSGGRVDTIYF,TGTGCCTGGAGTTCAGGGGGCCGCGTAGACACCATATATTTT,TRBV30,14,TRBJ1-3,NA,TRBD1
CASSDWGTSGYEQYF,TGTGCCAGCAGTGATTGGGGGACTAGCGGCTACGAGCAGTACTTC,TRBV6-6,15,TRBJ2-7,NA,TRBD2
CASSPDRGGTDTQYF,TGTGCCAGCAGCCCGGACAGGGGCGGGACAGATACGCAGTATTTT,TRBV2,15,TRBJ2-3,NA,TRBD1
CAWSVGLAYEQYF,TGTGCCTGGAGTGTAGGGCTAGCTTACGAGCAGTACTTC,TRBV30,13,TRBJ2-7,NA,NA
CASSSSPPGQGYEQYF,TGTGCCAGCAGTTCCTCACCGCCCGGACAGGGCTACGAGCAGTACTTC,TRBV28,16,TRBJ2-7,NA,TRBD1
CASSSGTGSPHQPQHF,TGCGCCAGCAGCTCCGGGACAGGGTCCCCGCATCAGCCCCAGCATTTT,TRBV5-1,16,TRBJ1-5,NA,TRBD1
CASSTLSDRGMTEAFF,TGTGCCAGTAGTACACTCTCGGACAGGGGGATGACTGAAGCTTTCTTT,TRBV19,16,TRBJ1-1,NA,TRBD1
CASRTGTGPYGYTF,TGTGCCAGCAGAACGGGGACAGGGCCTTACGGCTACACCTTC,TRBV6-6,14,TRBJ1-2,NA,TRBD1